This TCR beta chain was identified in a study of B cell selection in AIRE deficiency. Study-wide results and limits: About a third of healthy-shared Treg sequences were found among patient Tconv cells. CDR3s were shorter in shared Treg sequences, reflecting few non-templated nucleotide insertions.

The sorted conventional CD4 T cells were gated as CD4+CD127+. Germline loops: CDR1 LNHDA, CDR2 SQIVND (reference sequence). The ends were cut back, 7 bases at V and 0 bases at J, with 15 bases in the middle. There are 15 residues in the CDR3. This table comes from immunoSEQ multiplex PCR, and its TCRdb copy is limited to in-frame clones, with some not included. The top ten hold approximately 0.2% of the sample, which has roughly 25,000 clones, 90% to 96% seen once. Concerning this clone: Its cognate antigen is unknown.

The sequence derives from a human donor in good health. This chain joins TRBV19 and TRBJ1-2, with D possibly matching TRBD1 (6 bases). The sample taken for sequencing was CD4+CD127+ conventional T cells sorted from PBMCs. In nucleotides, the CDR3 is TGTGCCAGTAATCTCAGGGGCACTCCTAACTATGGCTACACCTTC. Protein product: CASNLRGTPNYGYTF.